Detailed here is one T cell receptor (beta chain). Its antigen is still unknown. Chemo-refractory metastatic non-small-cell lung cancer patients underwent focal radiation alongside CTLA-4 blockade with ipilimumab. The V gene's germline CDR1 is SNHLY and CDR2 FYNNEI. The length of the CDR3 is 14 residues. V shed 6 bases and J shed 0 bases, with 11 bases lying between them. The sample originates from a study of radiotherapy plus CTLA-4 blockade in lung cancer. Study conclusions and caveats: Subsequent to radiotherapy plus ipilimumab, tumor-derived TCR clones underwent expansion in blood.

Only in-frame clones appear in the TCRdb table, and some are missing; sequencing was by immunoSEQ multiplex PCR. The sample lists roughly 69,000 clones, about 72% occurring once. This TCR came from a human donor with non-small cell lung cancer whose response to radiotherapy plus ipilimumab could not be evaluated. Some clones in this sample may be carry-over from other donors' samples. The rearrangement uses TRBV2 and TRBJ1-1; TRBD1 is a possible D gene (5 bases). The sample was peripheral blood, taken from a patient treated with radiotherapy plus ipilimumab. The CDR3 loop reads CASSPRVVNTEAFF. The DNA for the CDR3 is TGTGCCAGCAGCCCCAGGGTCGTGAACACTGAAGCTTTCTTT.